A selection of T cell receptor beta chains follows, all from one sample in a study of cytomegalovirus exposure and HLA in healthy donors. Generated by immunoSEQ multiplex PCR, the TCRdb table keeps only in-frame clones and is missing some. The table records roughly 140,000 clones, about 85% of them present only once. The sample consisted of PBMCs. These receptors were obtained from a woman under 30 in good health and CMV-seronegative. Both conserved end residues are part of each CDR3. D genes are given only for firm matches. Clone size is shown for a subset of rows, as once, few, many or a class of expanded clone.

CDR3 protein: CASSPGTGPHSGNTIYF
CDR3 DNA: TGTGCCAGCAGTCCCGGGACAGGGCCACACTCTGGAAACACCATATATTTT
CDR3 length: 17
clone size: NA
D gene: TRBD1
V gene: TRBV27
J gene: TRBJ1-3

CDR3 protein: CASRRQAGTGELFF
CDR3 DNA: TGTGCCAGCAGGCGACAGGCTGGCACCGGGGAGCTGTTTTTT
CDR3 length: 14
clone size: NA
D gene: NA
V gene: TRBV7-2
J gene: TRBJ2-2

CDR3 protein: CASSPGRGENTEAFF
CDR3 DNA: TGTGCCAGCTCACCTGGGAGGGGAGAGAACACTGAAGCTTTCTTT
CDR3 length: 15
clone size: few
D gene: NA
V gene: TRBV18
J gene: TRBJ1-1

CDR3 protein: CASSSSRTSGRALSYEQYF
CDR3 DNA: TGTGCCAGCAGCTCCTCCAGGACTAGCGGGAGGGCCCTCTCCTACGAGCAGTACTTC
CDR3 length: 19
clone size: NA
D gene: TRBD2
V gene: TRBV7-2
J gene: TRBJ2-7

CDR3 protein: CASSARGIYGYTF
CDR3 DNA: TGTGCCAGCAGTGCACGGGGTATCTATGGCTACACCTTC
CDR3 length: 13
clone size: NA
D gene: NA
V gene: TRBV6-1
J gene: TRBJ1-2

CDR3 protein: CASSQDSGGSYNEQFF
CDR3 DNA: TGCGCCAGCAGCCAAGATAGCGGGGGCTCCTACAATGAGCAGTTCTTC
CDR3 length: 16
clone size: few
D gene: TRBD2
V gene: TRBV4-1
J gene: TRBJ2-1

CDR3 protein: CASSQDGAGGYNEQFF
CDR3 DNA: TGTGCCAGCAGCCAAGACGGAGCGGGAGGATACAATGAGCAGTTCTTC
CDR3 length: 16
clone size: few
D gene: TRBD2
V gene: TRBV4-2
J gene: TRBJ2-1

CDR3 protein: CAISPDRPTNYGYTF
CDR3 DNA: TGTGCCATCAGCCCTGACAGGCCGACTAACTATGGCTACACCTTC
CDR3 length: 15
clone size: NA
D gene: NA
V gene: TRBV10-3
J gene: TRBJ1-2

CDR3 protein: CASTMDRNTGELFF
CDR3 DNA: TGTGCCAGCACTATGGACAGGAACACCGGGGAGCTGTTTTTT
CDR3 length: 14
clone size: NA
D gene: NA
V gene: TRBV28
J gene: TRBJ2-2

CDR3 protein: CASTPFRAAGNTIYF
CDR3 DNA: TGTGCCAGCACCCCTTTCAGGGCAGCCGGAAACACCATATATTTT
CDR3 length: 15
clone size: NA
D gene: NA
V gene: TRBV7-2
J gene: TRBJ1-3

CDR3 protein: CASSLFRWGQVDEQFF
CDR3 DNA: TGTGCCAGCAGCTTATTTCGTTGGGGCCAAGTCGATGAGCAGTTCTTC
CDR3 length: 16
clone size: NA
D gene: NA
V gene: TRBV7-2
J gene: TRBJ2-1

CDR3 protein: CAWSVSRLAFTDTQYF
CDR3 DNA: TGTGCCTGGAGTGTTAGTCGACTAGCGTTTACAGATACGCAGTATTTT
CDR3 length: 16
clone size: few
D gene: TRBD2
V gene: TRBV30
J gene: TRBJ2-3

CDR3 protein: CASSIRDRVAQPQHF
CDR3 DNA: TGTGCCAGCAGCATCCGGGACAGGGTGGCTCAGCCCCAGCATTTT
CDR3 length: 15
clone size: NA
D gene: TRBD1
V gene: TRBV7-2
J gene: TRBJ1-5

CDR3 protein: CASSLVAGESGYTF
CDR3 DNA: TGTGCCAGCAGCTTAGTAGCAGGGGAAAGTGGCTACACCTTC
CDR3 length: 14
clone size: NA
D gene: NA
V gene: TRBV7-8
J gene: TRBJ1-2

CDR3 protein: CASSALNTEAFF
CDR3 DNA: TGTGCCAGCAGTGCCTTGAACACTGAAGCTTTCTTT
CDR3 length: 12
clone size: NA
D gene: NA
V gene: TRBV2
J gene: TRBJ1-1

CDR3 protein: CASSQDMGGTGSREQYF
CDR3 DNA: TGTGCCAGCAGCCAAGATATGGGCGGGACAGGCTCACGGGAGCAGTACTTC
CDR3 length: 17
clone size: NA
D gene: TRBD1
V gene: TRBV14
J gene: TRBJ2-7

CDR3 protein: CASSLAGIATDTQYF
CDR3 DNA: TGTGCCAGCAGCTTAGCGGGAATTGCAACAGATACGCAGTATTTT
CDR3 length: 15
clone size: NA
D gene: NA
V gene: TRBV7-3
J gene: TRBJ2-3

CDR3 protein: CASIGDRGSNQPQHF
CDR3 DNA: TGTGCCAGCATAGGAGACAGGGGTAGCAATCAGCCCCAGCATTTT
CDR3 length: 15
clone size: NA
D gene: TRBD1
V gene: TRBV28
J gene: TRBJ1-5

CDR3 protein: CASSPGTSSQETQYF
CDR3 DNA: TGTGCCAGCTCCCCCGGGACTAGCAGCCAAGAGACCCAGTACTTC
CDR3 length: 15
clone size: once
D gene: TRBD2
V gene: TRBV18
J gene: TRBJ2-5

CDR3 protein: CASSAGVPYNEQFF
CDR3 DNA: TGTGCCAGCAGTGCGGGGGTCCCCTACAATGAGCAGTTCTTC
CDR3 length: 14
clone size: NA
D gene: NA
V gene: TRBV2
J gene: TRBJ2-1

CDR3 protein: CASSLEGQGAGTEAFF
CDR3 DNA: TGCGCCAGCAGCTTGGAGGGACAGGGTGCGGGCACTGAAGCTTTCTTT
CDR3 length: 16
clone size: NA
D gene: TRBD1
V gene: TRBV5-1
J gene: TRBJ1-1

CDR3 protein: CATSAGRGGYTF
CDR3 DNA: TGTGCCACCTCGGCGGGGAGGGGAGGCTACACCTTC
CDR3 length: 12
clone size: NA
D gene: NA
V gene: TRBV19
J gene: TRBJ1-2

CDR3 protein: CASTRPGGFSAGELFF
CDR3 DNA: TGTGCCAGCACCCGACCCGGGGGGTTTAGCGCCGGGGAGCTGTTTTTT
CDR3 length: 16
clone size: once
D gene: TRBD2
V gene: TRBV11-2
J gene: TRBJ2-2

CDR3 protein: CASSPRLGYEQYF
CDR3 DNA: TGTGCCAGCAGCCCCAGACTAGGGTACGAGCAGTACTTC
CDR3 length: 13
clone size: NA
D gene: NA
V gene: TRBV7-2
J gene: TRBJ2-7

CDR3 protein: CATSLGQGSGANVLTF
CDR3 DNA: TGTGCCACCTCACTCGGACAGGGGTCTGGGGCCAACGTCCTGACTTTC
CDR3 length: 16
clone size: once
D gene: TRBD1
V gene: TRBV19
J gene: TRBJ2-6

CDR3 protein: CASSAGFTDTQYF
CDR3 DNA: TGTGCCAGCAGCGCAGGATTCACAGATACGCAGTATTTT
CDR3 length: 13
clone size: once
D gene: NA
V gene: TRBV5-6
J gene: TRBJ2-3

CDR3 protein: CASSIPGRRGNYGYTF
CDR3 DNA: TGTGCCAGCAGCATCCCGGGTCGTAGGGGTAACTATGGCTACACCTTC
CDR3 length: 16
clone size: once
D gene: NA
V gene: TRBV28
J gene: TRBJ1-2

CDR3 protein: CSASQGNEQFF
CDR3 DNA: TGCAGTGCTAGTCAGGGGAATGAGCAGTTCTTC
CDR3 length: 11
clone size: NA
D gene: NA
V gene: TRBV20-1
J gene: TRBJ2-1

CDR3 protein: CASTRDRGFGETQYF
CDR3 DNA: TGTGCCAGCACCCGGGACAGGGGGTTCGGGGAGACCCAGTACTTC
CDR3 length: 15
clone size: once
D gene: TRBD1
V gene: TRBV28
J gene: TRBJ2-5

CDR3 protein: CASSFILAGSTDTQYF
CDR3 DNA: TGTGCCAGCAGCTTTATCCTAGCGGGGTCCACAGATACGCAGTATTTT
CDR3 length: 16
clone size: NA
D gene: TRBD2
V gene: TRBV11-2
J gene: TRBJ2-3

CDR3 protein: CASSQDMGYEQFF
CDR3 DNA: TGCGCCAGCAGCCAAGATATGGGCTATGAGCAGTTCTTC
CDR3 length: 13
clone size: NA
D gene: NA
V gene: TRBV4-3
J gene: TRBJ2-1

CDR3 protein: CASHRGHEQFF
CDR3 DNA: TGTGCCAGCCACAGGGGCCATGAGCAGTTCTTC
CDR3 length: 11
clone size: once
D gene: TRBD1
V gene: TRBV6-5
J gene: TRBJ2-1

CDR3 protein: CASSPLTGRYEQYF
CDR3 DNA: TGTGCCAGCTCACCACTCACAGGTCGATACGAGCAGTACTTC
CDR3 length: 14
clone size: NA
D gene: NA
V gene: TRBV18
J gene: TRBJ2-7

CDR3 protein: CAIKVETVTDTQYF
CDR3 DNA: TGTGCCATCAAGGTGGAGACCGTCACAGATACGCAGTATTTT
CDR3 length: 14
clone size: NA
D gene: NA
V gene: TRBV10-3
J gene: TRBJ2-3

CDR3 protein: CASSPGDLEYF
CDR3 DNA: TGTGCCAGCAGTCCCGGGGATTTGGAGTACTTC
CDR3 length: 11
clone size: once
D gene: NA
V gene: TRBV6-6
J gene: TRBJ2-7

CDR3 protein: CAWRSPGPNYEQYF
CDR3 DNA: TGTGCCTGGAGGAGCCCAGGGCCTAACTACGAGCAGTACTTC
CDR3 length: 14
clone size: NA
D gene: NA
V gene: TRBV30
J gene: TRBJ2-7

CDR3 protein: CASSRLSGGPKETQYF
CDR3 DNA: TGTGCCAGCAGCCGTCTTAGCGGGGGGCCCAAAGAGACCCAGTACTTC
CDR3 length: 16
clone size: NA
D gene: TRBD2
V gene: TRBV5-4
J gene: TRBJ2-5

CDR3 protein: CAWSVPEAYTGVSEQYF
CDR3 DNA: TGTGCCTGGAGTGTACCAGAGGCCTATACGGGGGTCTCCGAGCAGTACTTC
CDR3 length: 17
clone size: NA
D gene: NA
V gene: TRBV30
J gene: TRBJ2-7

CDR3 protein: CASSSTGVLYEQYF
CDR3 DNA: TGTGCCAGCTCATCGACAGGGGTCCTCTACGAGCAGTACTTC
CDR3 length: 14
clone size: NA
D gene: TRBD1
V gene: TRBV18
J gene: TRBJ2-7

CDR3 protein: CASKLAGPYGYTF
CDR3 DNA: TGTGCCAGTAAGTTGGCAGGGCCCTATGGCTACACCTTC
CDR3 length: 13
clone size: NA
D gene: NA
V gene: TRBV19
J gene: TRBJ1-2